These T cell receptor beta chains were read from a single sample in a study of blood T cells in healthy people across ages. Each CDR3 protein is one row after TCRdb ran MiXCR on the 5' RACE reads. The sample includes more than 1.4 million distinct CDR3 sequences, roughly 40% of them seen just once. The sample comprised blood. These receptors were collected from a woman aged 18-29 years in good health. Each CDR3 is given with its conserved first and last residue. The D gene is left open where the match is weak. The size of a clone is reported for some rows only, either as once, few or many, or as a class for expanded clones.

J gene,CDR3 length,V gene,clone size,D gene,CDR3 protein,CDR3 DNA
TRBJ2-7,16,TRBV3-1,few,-,CASSQDSGGGYNEQYF,TGTGCCAGCAGCCAAGATTCAGGGGGGGGCTACAATGAGCAGTACTTC
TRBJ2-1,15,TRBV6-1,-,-,CASREGTSSYNEQFF,TGTGCCAGCAGGGAAGGTACCAGCTCCTACAATGAGCAGTTCTTC
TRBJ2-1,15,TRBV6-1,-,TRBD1,CASRVGTALYNEQFF,TGTGCCAGCAGGGTAGGGACAGCTTTATACAATGAGCAGTTCTTC
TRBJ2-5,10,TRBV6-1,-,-,CARQHETQYF,TGTGCCAGACAACATGAGACCCAGTACTTC
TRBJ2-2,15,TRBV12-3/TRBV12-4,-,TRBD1,CASSQYRGNTGELFF,TGTGCCAGCAGTCAATACAGGGGGAACACCGGGGAGCTGTTTTTT
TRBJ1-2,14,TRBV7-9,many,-,CASSLAGGNYGYTF,TGTGCCAGCAGCTTAGCGGGAGGTAACTATGGCTACACCTTC
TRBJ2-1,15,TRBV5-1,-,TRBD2,CASSLAGGSHNEQFF,TGTGCCAGCAGCCTAGCGGGAGGGTCGCACAATGAGCAGTTCTTC
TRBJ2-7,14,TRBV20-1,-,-,CSAPNPGMSYEQYF,TGCAGTGCACCTAATCCAGGGATGTCCTACGAGCAGTACTTC
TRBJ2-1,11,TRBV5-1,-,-,CASSKANEQFF,TGCGCCAGCAGCAAAGCCAATGAGCAGTTCTTC
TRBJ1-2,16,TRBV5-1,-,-,CASSLSTGHSTYGYTF,TGCGCCAGCAGCCTCTCTACGGGACACTCAACCTATGGCTACACCTTC
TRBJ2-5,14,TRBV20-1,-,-,CSARGGRSQETQYF,TGCAGTGCTAGAGGAGGGCGGTCGCAAGAGACCCAGTACTTC
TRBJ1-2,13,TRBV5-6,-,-,CASSFPGVYGYTF,TGTGCCAGCAGCTTTCCAGGGGTTTATGGCTACACCTTC
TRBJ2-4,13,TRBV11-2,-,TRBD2,CASSPRGEGIQYF,TGTGCCAGCAGCCCCCGGGGGGAGGGCATTCAGTACTTC
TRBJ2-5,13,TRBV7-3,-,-,CASSLPGAETQYF,TGTGCCAGCAGCTTACCAGGGGCTGAGACCCAGTACTTC
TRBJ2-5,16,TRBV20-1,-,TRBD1,CSARPLGQGVPETQYF,TGCAGTGCTAGACCCCTCGGGCAGGGGGTCCCAGAGACCCAGTACTTC
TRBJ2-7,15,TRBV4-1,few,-,CASSQQDRNDYEQYF,TGCGCCAGCAGCCAACAGGACAGAAATGATTACGAGCAGTACTTC
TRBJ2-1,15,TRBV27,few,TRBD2,CASSLPAGGLSEQFF,TGTGCCAGCAGTTTACCAGCGGGAGGTCTCAGTGAGCAGTTCTTC
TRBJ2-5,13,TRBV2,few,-,CASKAAIQETQYF,TGTGCCAGCAAAGCGGCTATACAAGAGACCCAGTACTTC
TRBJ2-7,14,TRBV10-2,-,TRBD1,CASRGTGGTYEQYF,TGCGCCAGCAGGGGGACAGGGGGAACCTACGAGCAGTACTTC
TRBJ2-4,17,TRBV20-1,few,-,CSARDGLVGEEKNIQYF,TGCAGTGCTAGGGATGGACTCGTCGGGGAAGAAAAAAACATTCAGTACTTC
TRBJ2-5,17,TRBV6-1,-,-,CASSEAGEIGPYNEQYF,TGTGCCAGCAGTGAAGCGGGTGAGATTGGACCCTACAATGAGCAGTACTTC
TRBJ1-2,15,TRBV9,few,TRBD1,CASSPGQAPNYGYTF,TGTGCCAGCAGCCCCGGACAGGCCCCTAACTATGGCTACACCTTC
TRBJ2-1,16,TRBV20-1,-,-,CSAYSLGGQSWDEQFF,TGCAGTGCTTACTCCCTTGGCGGACAATCCTGGGATGAGCAGTTCTTC
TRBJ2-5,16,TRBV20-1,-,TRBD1,CSAANNGTESYNEQYF,TGCAGTGCCGCGAACAACGGGACAGAGAGTTACAATGAGCAGTACTTC
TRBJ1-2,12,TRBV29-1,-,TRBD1,CRVQGEVYGYTF,TGCAGAGTACAGGGGGAGGTCTATGGCTACACCTTC
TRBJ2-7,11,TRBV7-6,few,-,CASSFGKEQYF,TGTGCCAGCAGCTTTGGTAAAGAGCAGTACTTC
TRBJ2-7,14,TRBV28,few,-,CASSAPGQSYEQYF,TGTGCCAGCAGTGCCCCCGGACAGAGCTACGAGCAGTACTTC
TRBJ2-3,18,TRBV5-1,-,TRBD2,CASSSRRGGVSSTDTQYF,TGCGCCAGCAGCTCCCGTCGCGGGGGGGTATCTAGCACAGATACGCAGTATTTT
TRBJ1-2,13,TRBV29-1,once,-,CSVKMGGDYGYTF,TGCAGCGTCAAGATGGGGGGGGACTATGGCTACACCTTC
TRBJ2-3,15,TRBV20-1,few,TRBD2,CSAGRLAGISDTQYF,TGCAGTGCTGGGCGACTAGCGGGAATATCGGATACGCAGTATTTT
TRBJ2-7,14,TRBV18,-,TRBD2,CASSPPGLVYEQYF,TGTGCCAGCTCACCCCCGGGACTAGTCTACGAGCAGTACTTC
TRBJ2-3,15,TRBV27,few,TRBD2,CASSLEAGGGDTQYF,TGTGCCAGCAGTTTAGAAGCGGGAGGGGGAGATACGCAGTATTTT
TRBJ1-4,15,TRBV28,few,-,CASKVPQGSAAKLFF,TGTGCCAGCAAAGTCCCACAGGGTTCAGCGGCAAAACTGTTTTTT
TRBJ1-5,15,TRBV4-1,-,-,CASSRDVRANQPQHF,TGCGCCAGCAGCCGAGACGTAAGGGCCAATCAGCCCCAGCATTTT
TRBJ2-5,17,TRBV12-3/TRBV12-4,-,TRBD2,CASSPRTSGRVQETQYF,TGTGCCAGCAGTCCCCGGACTAGCGGGAGGGTCCAAGAGACCCAGTACTTC
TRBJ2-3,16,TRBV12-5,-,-,CASGLGGASKTDTQYF,TGTGCTAGTGGTTTGGGGGGGGCTAGCAAGACAGATACGCAGTATTTT
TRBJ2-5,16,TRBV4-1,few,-,CASSQDFYPAQETQYF,TGCGCCAGCAGCCAAGATTTTTACCCAGCCCAAGAGACCCAGTACTTC
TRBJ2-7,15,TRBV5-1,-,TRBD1,CASSLPRQGNYEQYF,TGCGCCAGCAGCTTGCCGCGACAGGGAAACTACGAGCAGTACTTC
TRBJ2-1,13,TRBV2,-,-,CASSARPGNEQFF,TGTGCCAGCAGTGCGCGACCAGGGAATGAGCAGTTCTTC
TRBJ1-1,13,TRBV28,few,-,CASSLAPPGEAFF,TGTGCCAGCAGTTTAGCCCCCCCAGGAGAAGCTTTCTTT
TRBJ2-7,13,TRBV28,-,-,CASSKNGVYEQYF,TGTGCCAGCAGCAAGAATGGGGTCTACGAGCAGTACTTC
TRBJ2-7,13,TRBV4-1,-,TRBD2,CASSLAGSKEQYF,TGCGCCAGCAGCCTAGCGGGGTCTAAAGAGCAGTACTTC
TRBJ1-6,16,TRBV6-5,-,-,CASSYPPGRAHSPLHF,TGTGCCAGCAGTTATCCTCCGGGCAGGGCACATTCACCCCTCCACTTT
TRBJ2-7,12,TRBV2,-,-,CASIPDSYEQYF,TGTGCCAGCATTCCTGACTCCTACGAGCAGTACTTC
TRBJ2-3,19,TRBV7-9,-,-,CASSSTMALSLGSTDTQYF,TGTGCCAGCAGCTCCACTATGGCCCTGTCGTTGGGTAGCACAGATACGCAGTATTTT
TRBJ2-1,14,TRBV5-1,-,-,CASSFLWGSNEQFF,TGCGCCAGCAGCTTTCTCTGGGGGAGCAATGAGCAGTTCTTC
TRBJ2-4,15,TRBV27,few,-,CASSLLPPAKNIQYF,TGTGCCAGCAGTTTATTGCCACCAGCCAAAAACATTCAGTACTTC
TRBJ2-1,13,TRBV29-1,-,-,CSVRAASYNEQFF,TGCAGCGTGCGGGCAGCCTCCTACAATGAGCAGTTCTTC
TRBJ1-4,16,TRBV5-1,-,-,CASSLGPGATNEKLFF,TGCGCCAGCAGCTTGGGACCGGGAGCAACTAATGAAAAACTGTTTTTT
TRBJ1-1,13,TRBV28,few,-,CAVHREVGTEAFF,TGTGCCGTACACAGGGAAGTGGGGACTGAAGCTTTCTTT
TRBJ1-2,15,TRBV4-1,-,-,CASSQSDRLDYGYTF,TGCGCCAGCAGCCAGTCGGACAGATTAGACTATGGCTACACCTTC
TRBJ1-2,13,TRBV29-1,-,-,CSVYAGTNYGYTF,TGCAGCGTGTATGCCGGGACAAACTATGGCTACACCTTC
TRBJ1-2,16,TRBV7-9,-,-,CASSRIRDVLFYGYTF,TGTGCCAGCAGCCGAATCCGGGACGTGTTATTCTATGGCTACACCTTC
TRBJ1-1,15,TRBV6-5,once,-,CASSYSKVMDTEAFF,TGTGCCAGCAGTTACTCGAAAGTCATGGACACTGAAGCTTTCTTT
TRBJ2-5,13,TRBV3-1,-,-,CASSQGSNNEQYF,TGTGCCAGCAGCCAAGGATCTAACAATGAGCAGTACTTC
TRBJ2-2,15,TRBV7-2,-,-,CASSLAREGAGELFF,TGTGCCAGCAGCTTAGCCAGGGAAGGGGCCGGGGAGCTGTTTTTT